This T cell receptor beta chain was identified during a study of CD8+ T cells in alopecia areata. In this sample, this clone turned up a few times. Its cognate antigen is unknown. Germline assignment: CDR1 MNHEY and CDR2 SVGAGI. The CDR3 spans 13 residues. Trimming at V came to 9 bases and at J to 6 bases, leaving 11 bases not matched to a gene. Treatment here: oral pan-JAK inhibitor, 5-10 mg twice daily. Study findings and constraints: Many expanded lesional clones persisted during tofacitinib (in both scalp and blood). TCR sharing across patients was less clear than in mice, possibly HLA-related. Lesional scalp, notably in alopecia totalis/universalis, had clonality above that of normal scalp.

Once RNA had been extracted, it was reverse transcribed into cDNA to act as the sequencing template. The data were produced by immunoSEQ multiplex PCR, yet TCRdb's version contains in-frame clones alone and is incomplete. Found here are 150,000 to 200,000 clones, 50% to 75% of them singletons; the top ten hold 16%. This sequence originates from a human donor with alopecia areata. The input for sequencing was CD4+ T cells sorted from blood, taken between weeks 55 and 65, from a patient treated with tofacitinib. The V and J genes are TRBV6-5 and TRBJ2-7, with TRBD1 identical over 7 bases. The CDR3 nucleotides are TGTGCCAGTAGGGATGGGAACAGGGGCGAGCAGTACTTC. It yields the protein CASRDGNRGEQYF.